This entry features one TCR beta chain sequence. The data were produced by immunoSEQ multiplex PCR, yet TCRdb's version contains in-frame clones alone and is incomplete. The data hold 95,000 or so clones, with roughly nine tenths observed a single time. This specimen belongs to a study of blood T cell repertoires in COVID-19. The overall study: Sources were T cells, B-cell-depleted T cells, or PBMCs; the material itself was cDNA or gDNA.

Trimming took 1 base from V and 13 from J; bases not matched to a gene: 13. The length of the CDR3 is 16 residues. Germline values: CDR1 MNHEY, CDR2 SVGEGT. J is TRBJ1-6 and V is TRBV6-2 or TRBV6-3; 7 nucleotides line up with TRBD1. The source is a woman in her sixties or seventies with acute or convalescent COVID-19. The specimen sequenced was peripheral blood. CDR3 in DNA: TGTGCCAGCAGTTACTTGACGACCTTCGGACAGGCTCCCCTCCACTTT. It encodes CASSYLTTFGQAPLHF.